The source of this T cell receptor beta chain is a study of control samples from healthy donors and cancer patients. Sequencing was performed with immunoSEQ multiplex PCR; in TCRdb, only in-frame clones are kept and a portion is missing. The table includes some 120,000 clones, roughly 84% detected once. The trim removed 5 bases at V and 6 bases at J, leaving 2 bases unmatched. The CDR3 runs 14 residues. Germline-derived CDR1 and CDR2 are SGHAT and FQNNGV. Sequencing was carried out using blood. The TCR originated in a man aged 50 or older in good health. The rearrangement joins TRBV11-2 to TRBJ1-6; 9 bases are a match to TRBD1. In nucleotides, the CDR3 is TGTGCCAGCAGCCAACAGGGGGCTAATTCACCCCTCCACTTT. This sequence encodes CASSQQGANSPLHF.